This T cell receptor (beta chain) was recovered during a study of beta chain features in type 1 diabetes. Study-wide results and limits: Sequencing the cDNA could make cells with high TCR expression show up more than they should. Moderate but significant shortening of TCRB CDR3s was recorded in all four CD4+ subsets from Type 1 diabetes patients.

This CDR3 spans 17 amino acids. CDR1 and CDR2 from the germline V gene are MNHNS and SASEGT. Trimming cost V 4 bases and J 5 bases; bases outside gene matches: 10. Using CD45RO/CCR7/CD25/CD127/CD95/CD27, CD4+ naive, central memory, regulatory and stem cell-like memory cells were sorted. Expressed TCRB transcripts were sequenced because the entire RNA isolate underwent reverse transcription. The average read count of naive, central memory and regulatory T cell samples was approximately 3.5 million. The protocol was immunoSEQ multiplex PCR, while the TCRdb copy is restricted to in-frame clones and leaves out a portion. The profile shows some 290,000 clones, roughly 13% of them singletons. This clone was detected only a few times. Antigen unknown.

The sample consisted of naive CD4+ T cells from blood. This receptor was identified in a young man with type 1 diabetes. The V gene is TRBV6-1, the J gene TRBJ2-3; 12 nucleotides line up with TRBD2. CDR3 DNA sequence: TGTGCCAGCAGTGCCGAGACCGGACTAGCGGGAATAGATACGCAGTATTTT. This encodes CASSAETGLAGIDTQYF.